The source of this T cell receptor beta chain is a study of T cell responses to AZD1222 COVID-19 vaccine (dated by TCRdb to the early 2020s). A note on the overall study: Because spike-specific TCR depth and breadth did not differ between the two schedules, AZD1222 recipients who got a second dose at roughly 4 weeks were pooled with those who got a second dose at roughly 12 weeks. TCR sequencing covered some 250 trial participants: roughly 200 given two doses of AZD1222 and 26 given two doses of MenACWY control vaccine. Trial participants were enrolled by age into subgroups of 18-55, 56-69 and 70-plus years, and around 150, 29 and 61 TCR-sequenced participants, respectively, were included in these subgroups. The full study reports these points: The 56-69-year group was small, and its depth increase did not reach significance, likely because of low power. Conclusions about previously exposed vaccinees are limited because only 5 or 6 AZD1222 recipients were SARS-CoV-2 seropositive at baseline. Reportedly, almost half of the unique spike-specific TCRs recognized epitopes lying outside the regions that are mutated in the B.1.351 and B.1.1.7 variants. Spike-specific TCR breadth and depth rose significantly after two AZD1222 doses compared with day 0 and with MenACWY recipients. Vaccine-associated CD4 TCRs spanned the whole spike protein, with dominant responses in regions 160-218 and 743-854. Participants were mostly white British and included more females than males, and it was suggested by the authors that clonal diversity may have been underestimated. Because no samples from the day 14 peak response were available, repertoires could be characterized only after the peak T cell response.

Looking up the germline V gene yields CDR1 SGHTA and CDR2 FQGNSA. From cysteine to phenylalanine, the CDR3 is 15 amino acids long. Of the read, only the CDR3 DNA is kept; its 45 bases are in frame from base 1. Relative to germline, V is missing 3 bases and J is missing 5 bases, with 6 bases of the junction outside any gene match. The intended sense of this specimen's time point label: baseline before first vaccination. Samples from vaccinated people were obtained from the UK trials COV001 and COV002, which included a single-blind randomized controlled phase 2/3 trial of AZD1222 (ChAdOx1 nCoV-19) in healthy adults. For TCRbeta chain sequencing, PBMC samples were collected from trial participants at day 0 and at day 28 after the second dose. In the case of this clone: What this receptor recognizes is not known. No base-level quality is on record; no much larger clone is a single base apart.

The CDR3 regions of human TCRbeta chains were subjected to immunosequencing. In the original analysis: Repertoire TCRs were checked for matches against a reference library of SARS-CoV-2-specific TCRs that had been generated using the MIRA antigen-specificity platform. Breadth was defined as the fraction of unique TCRs that were SARS-CoV-2-associated. Depth was defined as the fraction of total T cells that were SARS-CoV-2-associated. Each spike-specific TCR was assigned to its reactive spike region and to a CD4 or CD8 class using the MIRA data. Log10-transformed breadth and depth values were compared by one-way ANOVA with Sidak's multiple comparisons tests. This immuneACCESS table, as held by TCRdb, lists in-frame sequences with V and J called but not all clones. Of the missing ones, under half trace to an unresolved V gene in checked studies; the others have no known cause. From that table come the V and J calls and clone size; the DNA was used to work out D and trimming. A total of 120,000 or so clones appear in this sample, 92% of them only once. The ten largest clonotypes hold approximately 1.1% of the sample.

The rearrangement joined TRBV7-2 to TRBJ2-5; 10 bases in between match TRBD2. The TCR comes from an adult in good health. The specimen comprised peripheral blood, sampled on day 0 of AZD1222 vaccination. This receptor has the CDR3 CASSLSGRASETQYF. The nucleotide sequence reads as follows: TGTGCCAGCAGCTTGAGCGGGAGGGCCTCTGAGACCCAGTACTTC.